This T cell receptor (beta chain) appears in the sequencing data of a study of post-analysis software for immune sequencing data. Study context: In terms of disease course, relapsing-remitting, secondary progressive and progressive-relapsing multiple sclerosis were included. Study observations and caveats: Under F measure analysis, samples from one preparation batch co-clustered strongly. For normalized Chao1 diversity, multiple sclerosis patients scored significantly lower than controls did. TRBV5-6, TRBV5-1 and TRBV20-1 belonged to a set of roughly 5 TRBV segments that were more frequent in patients than controls.

V shed 4 bases and J shed 1 base, with 9 bases lying between them. The CDR3 length is 15 residues. Germline V lookup: CDR1 SGHRS, CDR2 YFSETQ. Worth noting for this clonotype: Its antigen is undetermined.

Unique molecular identifiers were built into the TCR beta cDNA libraries. TCRdb reprocessed the PCR reads via MiXCR and lists one record per CDR3 protein. The sample has hundreds of thousands of distinct CDR3 sequences, about 50% seen once. This receptor was obtained from a girl aged 5-17 years with multiple sclerosis. The chain links TRBV5-1 to TRBJ2-6; D is unclear. The sample taken for sequencing was blood. CDR3 DNA sequence: TGCGCCAGCAGCCCTATGGTATCTGGGGCCAACGTCCTGACTTTC. Encoded protein: CASSPMVSGANVLTF.